This T cell receptor beta chain was captured by sequencing in a study of PD-L1 blockade in urothelial cancer. In the study overall: Blood gave a median roughly 140,000 T cells.

General observations from the study: A pretreatment blood TCR clonality that fell below the median predicted better progression-free and overall survival.

Produced via immunoSEQ multiplex PCR; TCRdb's table is partial and in-frame only. The table shows tens of thousands of clones, with roughly 87% occurring only once. In regard to this clone: The target antigen is unknown.

J was trimmed by 1 base and V by 4 bases; bases with no gene match: 5. Germline V gene data show CDR1 as MNHEY and CDR2 as SVGAGI. This CDR3 contains 15 residues. The specimen comprised PBMCs, sampled around atezolizumab (anti-PD-L1) treatment. The genes are TRBV6-5 and TRBJ2-7; 9 nucleotides line up with TRBD2. The TCR was taken from a woman between 70 and 85 years old with urothelial cancer. The CDR3 sequence: CASSWLAGISYEQYF. The CDR3 coding sequence is TGTGCCAGCAGTTGGCTAGCGGGAATATCCTACGAGCAGTACTTC.